This TCR beta chain was identified during a study of shared clonotypes between healthy human individuals. General study points: Researchers found naive subsets generally carried larger estimated richness than memory subsets.

The table came from immunoSEQ multiplex PCR; TCRdb's copy has only in-frame clones and leaves some out. The sample holds about 380,000 clones, roughly 96% seen once. Comments on this clone: Its specificity is unknown.

Looked up from germline, CDR1 is SGHTA and CDR2 is FQGTGA. The V gene end was trimmed by 6 bases and the J gene end by 1 base; junction bases not matched to a gene: 5. CDR3 size: 15 residues. The material sequenced was memory CD8+ T cells sorted from blood. This sample's subset: CD45RO+ cells pooled with CCR7-negative TemRA cells. The source of this sequence is a man aged 30-40 years in good health. V is TRBV7-3 and J is TRBJ1-1; TRBD1 aligns across 10 bases. In DNA, the CDR3 is TGTGCCAGCAGACGGACAGGGGGGCCGAACACTGAAGCTTTCTTT. Residues: CASRRTGGPNTEAFF.